These 10 T cell receptor beta chains share one sample of origin, sequenced in a study of beta chain features in type 1 diabetes. Reverse transcription of all isolated RNA meant that expressed TCRB transcripts were sequenced. The table came from immunoSEQ multiplex PCR; TCRdb's copy has only in-frame clones and leaves some out. This sample carries around 310,000 clones, roughly 9.6% of them seen once, and the ten largest clones take more than 0.015%. Input material: naive CD4+ T cells from blood. All receptors derive from a woman younger than 45 in good health.

This clone has more than one count but fewer than ten. The rearrangement links TRBV20-1 to TRBJ1-1; no definite D call. V lost 4 bases to trimming and J lost 1 base, with 4 bases between them. Germline V gene data show CDR1 as DFQATT and CDR2 as SNEGSKA (reference sequence). The CDR3 extends over 11 amino acids. The CDR3 sequence is CSAIRNTEAFF. The CDR3 coding sequence is TGCAGTGCTATCAGGAACACTGAAGCTTTCTTT.

The V gene is TRBV29-1, the J gene TRBJ2-1; 8 bases are a match to TRBD1. Trimming removed 7 bases from V and 2 bases from J; junction bases left unmatched: 4. This CDR3 spans 13 amino acids. Looked up from germline, CDR1 is SQVTM and CDR2 is ANQGSEA. The CDR3 reads CSGQGPTYNEQFF. The DNA of the CDR3 is TGCAGCGGACAGGGGCCAACCTACAATGAGCAGTTCTTC.

J is TRBJ2-1 and V is TRBV7-6, with a possible D match to TRBD2 (5 bases). With 0 bases removed from V and 6 bases from J, the gap between germline ends came to 12 bases. Germline CDR1 reads SGHVS; CDR2 reads FNYEAQ. The CDR3 is 15 residues long. The CDR3 reads CASSLAGAPGNEQFF. The CDR3 DNA sequence: TGTGCCAGCAGCTTAGCGGGAGCTCCAGGCAATGAGCAGTTCTTC.

This chain joins TRBV6-6 and TRBJ1-1; D is possibly TRBD1 (5 bases). Trimming removed 2 bases from V and 1 base from J, with 11 bases in between. The length of the CDR3 is 15 residues. CDR1 MNHNY and CDR2 SVGAGI come from the germline V gene (reference sequence). The DNA for the CDR3 is TGTGCCAGCAGTTACCCTATAACAGGGAACACTGAAGCTTTCTTT. This translates into CASSYPITGNTEAFF.

The chain carries TRBV6-6 and TRBJ1-1; D uncertain. The CDR3 is 16 amino acids. Trimming took off 10 bases at V and 1 base at J, with 22 bases between the two ends. Germline V gene lookup returns CDR1 MNHNY and CDR2 SVGAGI (reference sequence). Here the CDR3 reads CATTPSPGLENTEAFF. The DNA for the CDR3 is TGTGCCACCACACCCAGCCCGGGGTTGGAGAACACTGAAGCTTTCTTT.

This sequence joins TRBV27 and TRBJ2-5; tentative D call: TRBD2 (5 bases). CDR3 size: 14 residues. V was clipped by 3 bases and J by 2 bases, with 10 bases between them. Germline loops: CDR1 MNHEY, CDR2 SMNVEV (reference sequence). Written as DNA, the CDR3 is TGTGCCAGCAGTTTTCGGGGTGAGCAAGAGACCCAGTACTTC. Translated: CASSFRGEQETQYF.

In its sample, this clone was seen a few times. The chain joins TRBV9 to TRBJ1-2; the D gene is possibly TRBD1 (6 bases). This CDR3 has 13 amino acids. Germline lookup yields CDR1 SGDLS and CDR2 YYNGEE. The V gene lost 3 bases and the J gene lost 4 bases, with 10 bases spanning the gap. Written as DNA, the CDR3 is TGTGCCAGCAGCGACCAGGGGACCTATGGCTACACCTTC. Its protein is CASSDQGTYGYTF.

This clone was counted a few times. The chain couples TRBV7-2 to TRBJ2-7; 8 bases are a match to TRBD2. The CDR3 consists of 14 residues. Trimming removed 8 bases from V and 7 bases from J; junction bases left unmatched: 13. Germline V gives CDR1 SGHTA, CDR2 FQGNSA. The CDR3 nucleotides are TGTGCCAGCGCTGTCCCCGGGAGGGCCGATGAGCAGTACTTC. This codes for CASAVPGRADEQYF.

This clone turned up a few times. The chain joins TRBV4-2 to TRBJ1-4, with a weak D call TRBD1 (6 bases). This CDR3 region has 16 residues. Germline V gene sequence: CDR1 LGHNA, CDR2 YNFKEQ. Trimming stripped 2 bases from V and 5 bases from J, with 15 bases between. The CDR3 is CASSQQGTRPNEKLFF. In DNA form, the CDR3 reads TGTGCCAGCAGCCAACAAGGGACAAGACCAAATGAAAAACTGTTTTTT.

This clone was detected a few times. V usage is TRBV6-5 and J usage is TRBJ1-1; 8 nucleotides match TRBD1. Trimming at V came to 5 bases and at J to 1 base, leaving 3 bases not matched to a gene. The CDR3 runs 14 residues. Germline V CDR1 and CDR2: MNHEY, SVGAGI. CDR3 sequence: CASSRTGSNTEAFF. The CDR3 DNA sequence: TGTGCCAGCAGTCGGACAGGGTCGAACACTGAAGCTTTCTTT.